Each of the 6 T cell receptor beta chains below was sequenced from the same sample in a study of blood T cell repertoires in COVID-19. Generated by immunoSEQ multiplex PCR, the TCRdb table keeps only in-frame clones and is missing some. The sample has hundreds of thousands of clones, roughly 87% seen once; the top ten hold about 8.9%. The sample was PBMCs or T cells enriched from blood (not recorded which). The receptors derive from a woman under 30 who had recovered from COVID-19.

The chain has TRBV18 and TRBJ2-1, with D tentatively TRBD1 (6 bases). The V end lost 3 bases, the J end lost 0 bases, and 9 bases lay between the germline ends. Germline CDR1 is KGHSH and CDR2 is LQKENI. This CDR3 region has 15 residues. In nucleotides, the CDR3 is TGTGCCAGCTCACCGGGGGCGAACTCCTACAATGAGCAGTTCTTC. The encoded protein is CASSPGANSYNEQFF.

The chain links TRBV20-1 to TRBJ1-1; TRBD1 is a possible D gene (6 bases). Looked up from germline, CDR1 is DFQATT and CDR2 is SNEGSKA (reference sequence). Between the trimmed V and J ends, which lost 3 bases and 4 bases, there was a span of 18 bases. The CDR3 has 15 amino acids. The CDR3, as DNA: TGCAGTGCTAGTCCTCCGTGGGGGCGCGTCACTGAAGCTTTCTTT. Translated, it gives CSASPPWGRVTEAFF.

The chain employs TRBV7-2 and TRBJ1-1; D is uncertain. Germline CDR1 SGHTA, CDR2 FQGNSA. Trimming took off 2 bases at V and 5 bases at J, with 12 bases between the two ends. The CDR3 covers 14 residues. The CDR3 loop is CASSLLETYTEAFF. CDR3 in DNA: TGTGCCAGCAGCTTACTTGAGACATATACTGAAGCTTTCTTT.

Here the CDR3 DNA reads TGTGCCAGCAGCCAAGAACGTTCGAGACACCAACTCAATCAGCCCCAGCATTTT. It specifies CASSQERSRHQLNQPQHF. The genes are TRBV3-1 (or the pseudogene TRBV3-2) and TRBJ1-5; D remains ambiguous. Per the germline V gene, CDR1 is LGHDT and CDR2 is YNNKEL (reference sequence). V lost 0 bases and J 3 bases, leaving 18 bases between the germline ends. The CDR3 is 18 residues long.

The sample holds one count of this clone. This CDR3 reads CASSLSGEATEAFF. The CDR3 bases are TGTGCCAGCAGTTTATCTGGGGAGGCCACTGAAGCTTTCTTT. The chain is built from TRBV28 and TRBJ1-1; D unresolved. This CDR3 is built from 14 residues. Germline CDR1 and CDR2: MDHEN and SYDVKM. The V end was cut by 1 base, the J end by 4 bases, with 10 bases between. Supplemented by reference TRBV28 and TRBJ1-1, the full variable domain reads DVKVTQSSRYLVKRTGEKVFLECVQDMDHENMFWYRQDPGLGLRLIYFSYDVKMKEKGDIPEGYSVSREKKERFSLILESASTNQTSMYLCASSLSGEATEAFFGQGTRLTVV.

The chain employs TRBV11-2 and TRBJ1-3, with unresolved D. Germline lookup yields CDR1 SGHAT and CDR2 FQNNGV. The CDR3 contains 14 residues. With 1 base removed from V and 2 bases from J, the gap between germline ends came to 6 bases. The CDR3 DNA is TGTGCCAGCAGCTTAGTTGCAGCTGGAAACACCATATATTTT. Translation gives CASSLVAAGNTIYF. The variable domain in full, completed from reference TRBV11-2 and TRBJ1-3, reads EAGVAQSPRYKIIEKRQSVAFWCNPISGHATLYWYQQILGQGPKLLIQFQNNGVVDDSQLPKDRFSAERLKGVDSTLKIQPAKLEDSAVYLCASSLVAAGNTIYFGEGSWLTVV.